The entry below gives a single T cell receptor (beta chain) sequence along with its context. The entry originates in a study of blood T cell repertoires in COVID-19. Study information: There were acute and convalescent COVID-19 samples, and they came from the United States, Italy and Spain. The analysed material was cDNA or gDNA that came from T cells, B-cell-depleted T cells, or PBMCs.

In the original analysis: Reference gene primer amplification yielded estimated nucleated cell counts. TCRdb's copy holds only in-frame clones and misses some; the assay was immunoSEQ multiplex PCR. The V and J calls and clone size come from that table; D and trimming were worked out from the DNA. The table lists 200,000 to 250,000 clones, more than 75% of them singletons. The CDR3 is 14 residues long. Germline CDR1 SGHDN, CDR2 FVKESK. The V end was cut by 2 bases, the J end by 3 bases, with 10 bases between. This receptor was identified in a woman aged 40 to 55 with acute or convalescent COVID-19. The rearrangement joins TRBV14 to TRBJ1-1; a weak D match, TRBD1 (6 bases). The specimen was peripheral blood. The DNA for the CDR3 is TGTGCCAGCAGCCAAAACAGGGATTACACTGAAGCTTTCTTT. Translated: CASSQNRDYTEAFF.